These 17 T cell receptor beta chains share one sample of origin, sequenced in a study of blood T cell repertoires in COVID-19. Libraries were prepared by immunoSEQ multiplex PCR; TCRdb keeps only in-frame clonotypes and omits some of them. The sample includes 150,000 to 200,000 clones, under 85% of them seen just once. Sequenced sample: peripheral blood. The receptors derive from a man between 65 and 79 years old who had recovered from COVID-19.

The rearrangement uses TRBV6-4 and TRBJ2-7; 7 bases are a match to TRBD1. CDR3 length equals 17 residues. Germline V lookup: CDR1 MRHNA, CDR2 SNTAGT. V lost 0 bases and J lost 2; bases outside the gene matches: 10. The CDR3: CASSDSRGTDSPYEQYF. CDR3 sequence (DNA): TGTGCCAGCAGTGACTCGAGGGGGACAGACTCCCCCTACGAGCAGTACTTC.

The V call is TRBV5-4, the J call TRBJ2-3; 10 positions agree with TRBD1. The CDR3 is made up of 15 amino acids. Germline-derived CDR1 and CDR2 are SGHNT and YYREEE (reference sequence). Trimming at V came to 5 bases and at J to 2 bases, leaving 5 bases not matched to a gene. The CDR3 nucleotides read TGTGCCAGCAGGCTGGACAGGGGGTTCACAGATACGCAGTATTTT. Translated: CASRLDRGFTDTQYF.

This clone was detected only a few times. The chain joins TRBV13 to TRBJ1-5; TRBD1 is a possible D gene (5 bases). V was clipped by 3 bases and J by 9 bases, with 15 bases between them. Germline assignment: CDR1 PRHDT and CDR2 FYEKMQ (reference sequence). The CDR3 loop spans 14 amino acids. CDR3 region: CASSFGRGGGPQHF. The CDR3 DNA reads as TGTGCCAGCAGCTTCGGACGGGGGGGAGGGCCCCAGCATTTT.

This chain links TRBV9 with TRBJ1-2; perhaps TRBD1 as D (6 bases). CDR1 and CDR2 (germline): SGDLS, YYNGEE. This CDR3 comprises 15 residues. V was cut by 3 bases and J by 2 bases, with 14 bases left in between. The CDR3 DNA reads TGTGCCAGCAGCGACACCCCAACAGGGAACTATGGCTACACCTTC. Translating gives CASSDTPTGNYGYTF.

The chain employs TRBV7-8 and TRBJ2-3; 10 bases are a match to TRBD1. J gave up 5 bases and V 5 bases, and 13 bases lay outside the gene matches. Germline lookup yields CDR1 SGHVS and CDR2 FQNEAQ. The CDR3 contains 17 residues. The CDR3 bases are TGTGCCAGCAGCCAAATTCCGGGACAGGGGCCGGGAGATACGCAGTATTTT. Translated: CASSQIPGQGPGDTQYF.

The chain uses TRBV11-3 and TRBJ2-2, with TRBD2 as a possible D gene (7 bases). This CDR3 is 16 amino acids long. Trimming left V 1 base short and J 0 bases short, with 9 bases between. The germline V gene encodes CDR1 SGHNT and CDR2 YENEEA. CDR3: CASSLGGGANTGELFF. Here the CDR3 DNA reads TGTGCCAGCAGCTTAGGCGGGGGCGCGAACACCGGGGAGCTGTTTTTT.

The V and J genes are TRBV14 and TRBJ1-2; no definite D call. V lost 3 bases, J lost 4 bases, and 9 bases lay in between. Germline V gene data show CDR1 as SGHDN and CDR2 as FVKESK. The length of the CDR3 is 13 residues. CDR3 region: CASSHGGVYGYTF. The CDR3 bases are TGTGCCAGCAGCCACGGCGGAGTCTATGGCTACACCTTC.

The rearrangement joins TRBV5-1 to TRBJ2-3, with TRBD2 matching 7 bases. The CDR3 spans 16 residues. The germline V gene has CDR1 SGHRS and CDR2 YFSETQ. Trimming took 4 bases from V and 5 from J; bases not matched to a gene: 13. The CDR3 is CASSLPPQGGVDTQYF. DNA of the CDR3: TGCGCCAGCAGCCTACCACCTCAGGGAGGGGTAGATACGCAGTATTTT.

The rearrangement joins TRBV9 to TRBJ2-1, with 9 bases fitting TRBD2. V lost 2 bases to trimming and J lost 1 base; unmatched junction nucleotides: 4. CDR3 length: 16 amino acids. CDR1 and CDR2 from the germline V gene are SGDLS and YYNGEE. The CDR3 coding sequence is TGTGCCAGCAGCGTTAGCGGGAGAGGATCCTACAATGAGCAGTTCTTC. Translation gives CASSVSGRGSYNEQFF.

The CDR3 DNA follows: TGTGCCAGCAGTTACGGCGGGAGCCATGGTTCTGTCTACACCTTC. Translation: CASSYGGSHGSVYTF. The chain combines TRBV6-5 with TRBJ1-2, with D unresolved. V was clipped by 2 bases and J by 10 bases, with 20 bases between them. Germline loops: CDR1 MNHEY, CDR2 SVGAGI. The CDR3 runs to 15 residues.

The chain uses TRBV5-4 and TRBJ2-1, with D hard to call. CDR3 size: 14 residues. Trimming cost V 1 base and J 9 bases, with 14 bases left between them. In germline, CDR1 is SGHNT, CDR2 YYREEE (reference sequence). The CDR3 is CASSLLRENGEQFF. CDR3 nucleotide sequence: TGTGCCAGCAGCTTGTTACGCGAAAACGGTGAGCAGTTCTTC.

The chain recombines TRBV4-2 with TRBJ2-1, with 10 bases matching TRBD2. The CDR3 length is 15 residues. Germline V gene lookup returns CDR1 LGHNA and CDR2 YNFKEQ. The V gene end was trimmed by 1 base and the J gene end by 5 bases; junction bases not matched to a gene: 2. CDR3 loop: CASSQGGLADNEQFF. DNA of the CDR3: TGTGCCAGCAGCCAAGGTGGACTAGCGGACAATGAGCAGTTCTTC.

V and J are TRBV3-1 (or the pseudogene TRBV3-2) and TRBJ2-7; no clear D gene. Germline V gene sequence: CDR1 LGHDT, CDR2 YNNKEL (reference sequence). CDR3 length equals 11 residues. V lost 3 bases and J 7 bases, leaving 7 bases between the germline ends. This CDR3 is CASSQASEQYF. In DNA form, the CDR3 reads TGTGCCAGCAGCCAGGCCTCAGAGCAGTACTTC.

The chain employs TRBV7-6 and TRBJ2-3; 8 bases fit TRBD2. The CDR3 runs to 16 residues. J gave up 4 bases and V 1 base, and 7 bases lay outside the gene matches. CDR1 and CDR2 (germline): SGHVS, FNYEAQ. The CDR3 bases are TGTGCCAGCAGCTTAGGGGGGGCAGCGGGGGCAGATACGCAGTATTTT. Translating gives CASSLGGAAGADTQYF.

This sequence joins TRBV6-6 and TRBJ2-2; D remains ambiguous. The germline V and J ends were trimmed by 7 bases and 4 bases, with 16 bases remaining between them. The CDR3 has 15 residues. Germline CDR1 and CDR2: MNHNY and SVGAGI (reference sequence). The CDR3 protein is CASNPMSPTTGELFF. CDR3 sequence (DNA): TGTGCCAGCAATCCGATGAGCCCTACCACCGGGGAGCTGTTTTTT.

The CDR3 loop is CASSQNSGSNADTQYF. The CDR3 DNA is TGTGCCAGCAGCCAGAATAGCGGGAGTAATGCAGATACGCAGTATTTT. V gene TRBV3-1 (or the pseudogene TRBV3-2) combines with J gene TRBJ2-3, with 9 bases identical to TRBD2. Germline CDR1 reads LGHDT; CDR2 reads YNNKEL (reference sequence). V gave up 3 bases and J gave up 4 bases; unmatched junction bases: 8. The CDR3 contains 16 residues.

CDR3: CAISDQTDTQYF. CDR3 bases: TGTGCCATCAGTGATCAGACAGATACGCAGTATTTT. V is TRBV10-3 and J is TRBJ2-3; D uncertain. Germline loops: CDR1 ENHRY, CDR2 SYGVKD. This CDR3 is built from 12 residues. Deletions cut 3 bases from V and 3 bases from J, with 4 bases between.